This is a list of T cell receptor beta chains from one sample in a study of cytomegalovirus exposure and HLA in healthy donors. The table came from immunoSEQ multiplex PCR; TCRdb's copy has only in-frame clones and leaves some out. The sample includes roughly 90,000 clones, approximately 88% seen only once; the top ten take around 2.3%. The sequenced material came from PBMCs. These receptors were taken from a man aged 18 to 35 in good health and CMV-seronegative. Both conserved end residues are part of each CDR3. D genes are given only for firm matches. The size field is filled for only some rows; it gives once, few, many or a size class.

d_gene | j_gene | v_gene | abundance | CDR3nt | CDR3aa
. | TRBJ1-1 | TRBV9 | . | TGTGCCAGCAGCGTAGGATCTTCAGTCACTGAAGCTTTCTTT | CASSVGSSVTEAFF
TRBD2 | TRBJ2-1 | TRBV7-6 | . | TGTGCCAGCAGCTTATACGGACTAGCGGGTAATGAGCAGTTCTTC | CASSLYGLAGNEQFF
TRBD2 | TRBJ2-3 | TRBV5-1 | . | TGCGCCAGCAGCCCCTCTAGCGGGAGGGCGGCAGATACGCAGTATTTT | CASSPSSGRAADTQYF
. | TRBJ1-1 | TRBV4-1 | . | TGCGCCAGCAGCCAAGCGATGGACAGGAACACTGAAGCTTTCTTT | CASSQAMDRNTEAFF
TRBD2 | TRBJ2-2 | TRBV6-1 | . | TGTGCCAGCAGTGAGAGGACTAGCGGGAACACCGGGGAGCTGTTTTTT | CASSERTSGNTGELFF
. | TRBJ1-5 | TRBV6-1 | . | TGTGCCAGCAGTCCCCATGACAGCCGCAATCAGCCCCAGCATTTT | CASSPHDSRNQPQHF
TRBD2 | TRBJ2-1 | TRBV5-1 | . | TGCGCCAGCAGCAGGGGACTAGCGGGAGACAATGAGCAGTTCTTC | CASSRGLAGDNEQFF
. | TRBJ1-2 | TRBV5-1 | . | TGCGCCAGCAGCTTGGGTAGTACCGGGATCTATGGCTACACCTTC | CASSLGSTGIYGYTF
. | TRBJ2-1 | TRBV4-1 | few | TGCGCCAGCGGTACGGGACATCAGGAGTTCTTC | CASGTGHQEFF
TRBD2 | TRBJ2-2 | TRBV27 | . | TGTGCCAGCGGGACTAGCGGGGGGATAGTCGGGGAGCTGTTTTTT | CASGTSGGIVGELFF
TRBD2 | TRBJ2-5 | TRBV30 | . | TGTGCCTGGAGTAGGACTAGCGGGAGTCTAGAGACCCAGTACTTC | CAWSRTSGSLETQYF
TRBD1 | TRBJ1-2 | TRBV28 | . | TGTGCCAGTGCGACAGGGGGCAGCTATGGCTACACCTTC | CASATGGSYGYTF